This T cell receptor (beta chain) was observed in a study of blood T cell repertoires in COVID-19. Study in general: Spain, Italy and the United States supplied samples that represented acute and convalescent COVID-19.

Measured with immunoSEQ multiplex PCR; TCRdb has only the in-frame clones, and not every one. Of around 170,000 clones listed, 88% are singletons. Germline V CDR1 and CDR2: LNHDA, SQIVND (reference sequence). Trimming removed 6 bases from V and 3 bases from J, with 8 bases in between. CDR3 length equals 12 residues. Across 24 US areas, participants ranged in age from roughly 18 to 95 years. This receptor was identified in a young woman who had recovered from COVID-19. The genes are TRBV19 and TRBJ1-1; D is unclear. The sample taken for sequencing was PBMCs or T cells enriched from blood (not recorded which). The CDR3 coding sequence is TGTGCCAGTAGCCTCCGGGACACTGAAGCTTTCTTT. It specifies CASSLRDTEAFF.